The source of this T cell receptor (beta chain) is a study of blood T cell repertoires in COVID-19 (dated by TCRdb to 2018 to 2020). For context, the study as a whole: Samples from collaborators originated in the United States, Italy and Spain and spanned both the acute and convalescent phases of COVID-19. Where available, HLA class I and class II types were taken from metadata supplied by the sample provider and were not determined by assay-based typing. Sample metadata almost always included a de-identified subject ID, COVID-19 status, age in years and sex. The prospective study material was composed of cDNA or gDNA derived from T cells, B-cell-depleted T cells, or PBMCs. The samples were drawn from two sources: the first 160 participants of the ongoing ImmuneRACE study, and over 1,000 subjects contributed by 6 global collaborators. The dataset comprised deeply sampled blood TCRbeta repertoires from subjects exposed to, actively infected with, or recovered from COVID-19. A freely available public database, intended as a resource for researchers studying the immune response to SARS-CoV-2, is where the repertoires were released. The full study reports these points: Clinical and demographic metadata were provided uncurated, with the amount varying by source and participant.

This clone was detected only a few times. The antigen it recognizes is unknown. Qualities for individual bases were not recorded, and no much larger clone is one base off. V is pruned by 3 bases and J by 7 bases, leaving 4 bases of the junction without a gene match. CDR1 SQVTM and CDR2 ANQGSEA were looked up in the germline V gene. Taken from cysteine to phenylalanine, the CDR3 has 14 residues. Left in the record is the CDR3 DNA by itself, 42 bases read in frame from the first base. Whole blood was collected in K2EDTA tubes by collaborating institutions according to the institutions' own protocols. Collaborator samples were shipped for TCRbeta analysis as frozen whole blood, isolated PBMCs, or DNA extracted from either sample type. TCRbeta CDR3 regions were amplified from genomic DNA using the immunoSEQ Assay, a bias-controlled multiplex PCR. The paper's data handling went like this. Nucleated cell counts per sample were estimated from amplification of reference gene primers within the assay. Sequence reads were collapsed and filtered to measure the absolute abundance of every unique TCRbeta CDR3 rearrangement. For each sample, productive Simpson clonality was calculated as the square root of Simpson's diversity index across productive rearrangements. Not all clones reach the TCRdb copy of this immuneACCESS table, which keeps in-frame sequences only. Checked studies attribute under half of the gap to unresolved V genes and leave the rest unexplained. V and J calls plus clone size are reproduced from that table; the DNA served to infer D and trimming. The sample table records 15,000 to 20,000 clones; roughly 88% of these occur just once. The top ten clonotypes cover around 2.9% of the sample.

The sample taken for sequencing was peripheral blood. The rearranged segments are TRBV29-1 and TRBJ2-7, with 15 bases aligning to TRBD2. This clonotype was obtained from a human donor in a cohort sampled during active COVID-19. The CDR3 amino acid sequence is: CSVDGLAGGKEQYF. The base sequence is TGCAGCGTTGACGGACTAGCGGGAGGGAAGGAGCAGTACTTC.